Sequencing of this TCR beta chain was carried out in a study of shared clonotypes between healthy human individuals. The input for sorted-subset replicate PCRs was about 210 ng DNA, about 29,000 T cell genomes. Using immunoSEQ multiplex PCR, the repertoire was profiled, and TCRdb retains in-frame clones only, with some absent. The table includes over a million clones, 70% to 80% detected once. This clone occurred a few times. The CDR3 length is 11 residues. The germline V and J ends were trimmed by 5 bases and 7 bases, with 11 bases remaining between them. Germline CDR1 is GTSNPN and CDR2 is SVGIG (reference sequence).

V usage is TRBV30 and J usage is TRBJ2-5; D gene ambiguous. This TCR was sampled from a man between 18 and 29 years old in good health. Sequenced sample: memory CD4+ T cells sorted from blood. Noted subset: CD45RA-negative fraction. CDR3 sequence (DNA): TGTGCCTGGGCCAGGACGGGGACCCAGTACTTC. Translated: CAWARTGTQYF.